Below are 24 T cell receptor beta chains sequenced from a single sample in a study of blood T cell repertoires in acute mononucleosis. The time point here: acute infectious mononucleosis, at clinical presentation within 2 weeks of symptom onset (visit 1). Sequenced by immunoSEQ multiplex PCR; TCRdb stores in-frame clones only, minus some. The sample shows 7,700 or so clones, less than 30% of them seen only once. Specimen: EBV YVL epitope tetramer+ CD8+ T cells sorted from PBMCs, collected during acute infectious mononucleosis. Described subset: CD8 T cells binding a tetramer with EBV BRLF1 109-117 peptide (YVL-BR). The receptors stem from a young woman with infectious mononucleosis caused by EBV.

This clone was detected ten times or more. The V and J genes are TRBV7-3 and TRBJ2-2; 9 bases are shared with TRBD1. With 4 bases clipped from V and 3 bases from J, the junction kept 15 bases outside the gene matches. The germline V gene encodes CDR1 SGHTA and CDR2 FQGTGA. This CDR3 region has 19 residues. The CDR3 here is CASSSPRGTGGRDTGELFF. CDR3 bases: TGTGCCAGCAGCTCCCCTAGGGGAACAGGGGGCAGAGACACCGGGGAGCTGTTTTTT.

This clone came up a few times. J is TRBJ2-1 and V is TRBV27; possibly TRBD1 or TRBD2 for D (5 bases each). The germline V gene has CDR1 MNHEY and CDR2 SMNVEV (reference sequence). The V end lost 6 bases, the J end lost 9 bases, and 15 bases lay between the germline ends. The CDR3 runs 13 residues. The CDR3 sequence: CASSQDRGIEQFF. CDR3 DNA: TGTGCCAGCAGCCAAGATCGGGGCATTGAGCAGTTCTTC.

This clone is medium-sized within its sample. One end of the junction varies from germline; a read error may be responsible. V is TRBV7-7 and J is TRBJ2-5; possibly TRBD2 for D (5 bases). Per the germline V gene, CDR1 is SSHAT and CDR2 is FNYEAQ (reference sequence). This CDR3 region has 12 residues. The CDR3 DNA reads TGTGCTAGCAGCGGTACAGAAGAGACCCAGTACTTC. It yields the protein CASSGTEETQYF.

This clone was seen a handful of times. One base separates it from a far larger clone, so it is likely a read error. This chain uses TRBV6-5 with TRBJ2-5; 7 bases line up with TRBD1. CDR1 and CDR2 from the germline V gene are MNHEY and SVGAGI. This CDR3 comprises 15 residues. The V and J ends lost 8 bases and 4 bases, in that order; junction bases with no gene match: 13. The CDR3 region is CASWQLTGSGETQYF. CDR3 DNA sequence: TGTGCCAGCTGGCAGTTGACAGGGAGTGGAGAGACCCAGTACTTC.

A remark on this clone: A much more abundant neighbour one base away suggests this may be a read error. This CDR3 is CASSQGVEQYF. The CDR3 DNA reads TGCGCCAGCAGCCAAGGGGTCGAGCAGTACTTC. This chain connects TRBV28 to TRBJ2-7; D may be TRBD1 (5 bases). The CDR3 runs 11 residues. Per the germline V gene, CDR1 is MDHEN and CDR2 is SYDVKM.

In its sample, this clone was seen a few times. This is likely an artifact of a read error, given a far larger clone one base away. Different DNA sequences within this sample yield the same CDR3. This chain joins TRBV25-1 and TRBJ1-6; D is unresolved. The CDR3 has 12 amino acids. Deletions cut 5 bases from V and 6 bases from J, with 5 bases between. In germline, CDR1 is MGHDK, CDR2 SYGVNS. The DNA of the CDR3 is TGTGCCAGCAGTTCGCTTAATTCACCCCTCCACTTT. As protein: CASSSLNSPLHF.

Only a few counts were recorded for this clone. This chain joins TRBV6-6 and TRBJ2-1, with TRBD1 as a possible D gene (5 bases). This CDR3 comprises 16 residues. Trimming removed 4 bases at V and 0 bases at J, with 13 bases between. Germline CDR1 MNHNY, CDR2 SVGAGI (reference sequence). In DNA form, the CDR3 reads TGTGCCAGCAGTTTGGACACCACGAGCTCCTACAATGAGCAGTTCTTC. Translation: CASSLDTTSSYNEQFF.

The chain links TRBV6-1 to TRBJ2-7; D might be TRBD2 (6 bases). This CDR3 is 15 amino acids long. The germline V and J ends were trimmed by 6 bases and 5 bases, with 20 bases remaining between them. CDR1 is MNHNS and CDR2 is SASEGT in the germline V gene. CDR3 amino acids: CASSLTGRGDHEQYF. The CDR3 nucleotides read TGTGCCAGCAGCTTAACCGGGAGAGGCGACCACGAGCAGTACTTC.

On this clone itself: The junction departs from the called germline gene at one end, perhaps through a read error. This CDR3 is also generated by other DNA sequences in the sample. This chain links TRBV5-4 with TRBJ2-7; D remains unclear. Per the germline V gene, CDR1 is SGHNT and CDR2 is YYREEE (reference sequence). CDR3 length: 13 amino acids. CDR3 nucleotide sequence: TGCGCCAGCAGCCAAGACCCCAGCTACGAGCAGTACTTC. This translates into CASSQDPSYEQYF.

Of note for this clone: A far larger clone lies a single base away; this is likely a read error. The V gene is TRBV29-1, the J gene TRBJ2-1, with TRBD2 identical over 8 bases. Germline-derived CDR1 and CDR2 are SQVTM and ANQGSEA. This CDR3 has 13 residues. In DNA form, the CDR3 reads TGCAGCGTTGGACTAGCGCTTTACAATGGGCAGTTCTTC. This encodes CSVGLALYNGQFF.

This chain links TRBV6-6 with TRBJ1-2, with D possibly being TRBD1 (5 bases). The germline CDR1 and CDR2 sequences are MNHNY and SVGAGI (reference sequence). The CDR3 sequence is 14 residues long. Trimming pared 5 bases from V and 0 bases from J, leaving 10 bases between. Here the CDR3 DNA reads TGTGCCAGCAGTCCGACAGTAGCTAACTATGGCTACACCTTC. Its translation: CASSPTVANYGYTF.

Worth noting for this clone: One end of the junction varies from germline; a read error may be responsible. The J gene is TRBJ2-3, the V gene TRBV6-1, with D uncertain. The CDR3 contains 8 residues. Germline CDR1 and CDR2: MNHNS and SASEGT. The CDR3 is CASNERYF. The CDR3 region has the DNA TGTGCCAGCAATGAACGGTATTTT.

This clone was counted only a few times. Since a far larger clone is one base different, this is likely a read error. The same CDR3 is also encoded by other DNA sequences in this sample. The CDR3 protein is CASSLLAGGGETQYF. CDR3 bases: TGCGCCAGCAGCTTACTGGCGGGGGGTGGAGAGACCCAGTACTTC. This sequence joins TRBV4-1 and TRBJ2-5, with 8 bases aligning to TRBD2. V lost 5 bases, J lost 4 bases, and 9 bases stayed unmatched. Germline CDR1 MGHRA, CDR2 YSYEKL. CDR3 length: 15 residues.

In this sample, this clone turned up many times. This chain connects TRBV13 to TRBJ2-7; D unclear. Germline V lookup: CDR1 PRHDT, CDR2 FYEKMQ (reference sequence). This CDR3 has 15 amino acids. Trimming took off 5 bases at V and 0 bases at J, with 14 bases between the two ends. CDR3 nucleotides: TGTGCCAGCAGCCTCGCCGGGCCAAGCTCCTACGAGCAGTACTTC. Translated: CASSLAGPSSYEQYF.

This clone was recorded a few times. The chain joins TRBV29-1 to TRBJ2-1; D is unresolved. Germline loops: CDR1 SQVTM, CDR2 ANQGSEA. Trimming removed 4 bases from V and 4 bases from J, with 11 bases in between. The CDR3 loop spans 13 amino acids. CDR3: CSVGDAVYNEQFF. The CDR3 nucleotides are TGCAGCGTTGGGGATGCCGTTTACAATGAGCAGTTCTTC.

This chain uses TRBV27 with TRBJ2-7; D unresolved. The CDR3 covers 13 residues. Germline-derived CDR1 and CDR2 are MNHEY and SMNVEV (reference sequence). V lost 7 bases, J lost 0 bases, and 10 bases lay in between. The CDR3 sequence: CASKFPSSYEQYF. CDR3 bases: TGTGCCAGCAAGTTTCCGAGCTCCTACGAGCAGTACTTC.

This clone appeared a few times. The rearrangement joins TRBV11-2 to TRBJ1-1, with D possibly TRBD1 on 5 matching bases. Germline V gene lookup returns CDR1 SGHAT and CDR2 FQNNGV. With 5 bases removed from V and 3 bases from J, the gap between germline ends came to 16 bases. The length of the CDR3 is 15 residues. CDR3 region: CASSPIMVGDTEAFF. The CDR3 nucleotides read TGTGCCAGCAGCCCAATCATGGTAGGGGACACTGAAGCTTTCTTT.

This clone was detected once. Given a far larger clone just one base away, this is likely a sequencing read error. This sequence joins TRBV5-6 and TRBJ2-1; D unclear. The CDR3 consists of 14 residues. Trimming shortened V by 10 bases and J by 0 bases, and 14 bases separated the two germline ends. Per the germline V gene, CDR1 is SGHDT and CDR2 is YYEEEE. The CDR3 DNA reads as TGTGCCTGGAGTGGTGTGCCCTCCTACAATGAGCAGTTCTTC. Its protein is CAWSGVPSYNEQFF.

The chain links TRBV27 to TRBJ2-5; D gene unclear. The CDR3 covers 15 residues. The V and J ends lost 6 bases and 4 bases respectively, with 18 bases between them. Germline lookup yields CDR1 MNHEY and CDR2 SMNVEV (reference sequence). The CDR3 loop reads CASSHQPSSGETQYF. Written as DNA, the CDR3 is TGTGCCAGCAGCCATCAGCCTAGTTCCGGAGAGACCCAGTACTTC.

The chain joins TRBV27 to TRBJ2-1; D perhaps matches TRBD1 (5 bases). Germline V gene sequence: CDR1 MNHEY, CDR2 SMNVEV (reference sequence). V gave up 3 bases and J gave up 9 bases, with 15 bases separating them. The CDR3 contains 14 residues. The CDR3 DNA reads as TGTGCCAGCAGTTTGATCGGTTGGGGCGGTGAGCAGTTCTTC. This sequence encodes CASSLIGWGGEQFF.

The CDR3 here is CASSYGGTDTQYF. The DNA of the CDR3 is TGTGCCAGCAGTTACGGGGGCACAGATACGCAGTATTTT. V and J are TRBV6-6 and TRBJ2-3; D is undetermined. Deletions cut 2 bases from V and 1 base from J, with 4 bases between. Germline CDR1 is MNHNY and CDR2 is SVGAGI (reference sequence). The CDR3 is made up of 13 amino acids.

This clone showed up many times. This rearrangement joins TRBV11-3 to TRBJ2-1; TRBD1 matches at 8 bases. There are 15 residues in the CDR3. Looked up from germline, CDR1 is SGHNT and CDR2 is YENEEA. The ends lost 5 bases at V and 6 bases at J; junction bases unmatched: 9. Here the CDR3 DNA reads TGTGCCAGCAGCCCCGACCCGACAGGGGTCAATGAGCAGTTCTTC. Translated, it gives CASSPDPTGVNEQFF.

Of note for this clone: A far larger clone is off by one base, so a read error is likely. The rearrangement links TRBV7-9 to TRBJ2-1; D is possibly TRBD1 (6 bases). V lost 4 bases to trimming and J lost 13 bases, with 20 bases between them. CDR1 SEHNR and CDR2 FQNEAQ come from the germline V gene (reference sequence). This CDR3 is built from 14 residues. CDR3 loop: CASSWAGAKNIQFF. The CDR3 DNA sequence: TGTGCCAGCAGCTGGGCAGGGGCCAAAAACATTCAGTTCTTC.

This clone was seen a handful of times. V usage is TRBV2 and J usage is TRBJ2-7; D is undetermined. The germline CDR1 and CDR2 sequences are SNHLY and FYNNEI. V was trimmed by 8 bases and J by 6 bases, leaving 14 bases between them. The CDR3 spans 12 residues. The CDR3 region is CASLSLATEQYF. In DNA form, the CDR3 reads TGTGCCAGCCTTTCCTTGGCCACCGAGCAGTACTTC.